The 14 T cell receptor beta chains below were found in one sample sequenced in a study of patients and donors after allogeneic stem cell transplantation. In TCRdb, the RT-PCR reads were re-called with MiXCR into one record per CDR3 protein. In the table there are about 960,000 distinct CDR3 sequences, more than 15% of which are singletons. Sequences were obtained from blood, either unsorted or a sorted T cell fraction (not recorded which). These receptor sequences come from a human donor who was either an allogeneic HSCT recipient or a stem cell or donor lymphocyte infusion donor (not recorded which). It is not recorded whose cells these are; they may come from a transplant donor.

This clonotype was picked up a small number of times. CDR3 region: CASSLRQGIWNEQFF. The CDR3, as DNA: TGTGCCAGCAGTTTACGGCAGGGGATCTGGAATGAGCAGTTCTTC. The chain recombines TRBV12-3 or TRBV12-4 with TRBJ2-1, with D maybe TRBD1 (6 bases). Trimming took 2 bases from V and 7 from J, leaving 15 bases between them. This CDR3 is built from 15 residues.

This chain links TRBV6-5 with TRBJ1-2; D is perhaps TRBD1 (5 bases). Trimming cost V 4 bases and J 9 bases, with 15 bases left between them. In germline, CDR1 is MNHEY, CDR2 SVGAGI. CDR3 size: 13 residues. This CDR3 is CASSSGGLLSYTF. Written as DNA, the CDR3 is TGTGCCAGCAGTTCCGGGGGTCTTCTCAGCTACACCTTC.

This clonotype was seen more than once but under ten times. This sequence joins TRBV24-1 and TRBJ2-3; TRBD1 might be the D (6 bases). The V end was cut by 4 bases, the J end by 9 bases, with 25 bases between. The CDR3 covers 17 residues. Per the germline V gene, CDR1 is KGHDR and CDR2 is SFDVKD. CDR3 DNA: TGTGCCACCAGTGAGAGCCCACGGGACACCCACCAGTGGACGCAGTATTTT. It specifies CATSESPRDTHQWTQYF.

The chain has TRBV10-3 and TRBJ2-7; 7 bases agree with TRBD1. After removal of 1 base from V and 7 bases from J, the junction contained 7 bases not matched to a gene. This CDR3 has 14 residues. Germline values: CDR1 ENHRY, CDR2 SYGVKD. The CDR3 reads CAISELEGAQEQYF. The CDR3 DNA reads TGTGCCATCAGTGAGTTAGAGGGGGCGCAAGAGCAGTACTTC.

Points on this clonotype: This may arise from a read error, as a much more abundant clone is one base away. V gene TRBV30 combines with J gene TRBJ2-1; D call uncertain. This CDR3 contains 14 residues. CDR1 is GTSNPN and CDR2 is SVGIG in the germline V gene (reference sequence). The CDR3 DNA reads TGTGCCTGGAGTACGAGTGCTGCCTACGATGAGCAGTTCTTC. Amino acids: CAWSTSAAYDEQFF.

The chain employs TRBV6-1 and TRBJ1-3, with TRBD1 matching 7 bases. The CDR3 loop spans 16 amino acids. Germline V CDR1 and CDR2: MNHNS, SASEGT. Trimming removed 7 bases from V and 0 bases from J; junction bases left unmatched: 9. The CDR3 bases are TGTGCCAGCACCGAGGGACAGCTGTCCTCTGGAAACACCATATATTTT. Amino acids: CASTEGQLSSGNTIYF.

This clonotype was observed at least ten times. The chain employs TRBV10-3 and TRBJ2-2; the D call may be TRBD1 or TRBD2 (5 bases each). The CDR3 is 14 amino acids. V lost 4 bases, J lost 4 bases, and 10 bases lay in between. Germline V gene sequence: CDR1 ENHRY, CDR2 SYGVKD. The CDR3 reads CAISVGTRTGELFF. The CDR3, as DNA: TGTGCCATCAGTGTTGGGACCCGCACCGGGGAGCTGTTTTTT.

The CDR3 DNA is TGTGCCAGCAGCGCGTACCCGGGGGGTCCGAATGAAAAACTGTTTTTT. Translation: CASSAYPGGPNEKLFF. This rearrangement joins TRBV9 to TRBJ1-4, with D maybe TRBD1 (5 bases). This CDR3 has 16 amino acids. The V gene's germline CDR1 is SGDLS and CDR2 YYNGEE. Trimming pared 3 bases from V and 5 bases from J, leaving 17 bases between.

Only a few counts were recorded for this clonotype. This chain links TRBV4-1 with TRBJ2-5; D gene ambiguous. The germline gives CDR1 MGHRA, CDR2 YSYEKL. This CDR3 region has 16 residues. V was cut by 0 bases and J by 2 bases, with 13 bases left in between. CDR3: CASSQEGQALQETQYF. CDR3 nucleotides: TGCGCCAGCAGCCAAGAAGGGCAGGCACTGCAAGAGACCCAGTACTTC.

The rearrangement joins TRBV7-9 to TRBJ2-1; 8 nucleotides match TRBD1. There are 16 residues in the CDR3. Germline loops: CDR1 SEHNR, CDR2 FQNEAQ (reference sequence). The V segment lost 4 bases and the J segment 6 bases; nucleotides outside the gene matches: 11. DNA for the CDR3: TGTGCCAGCAGCTCCGGGACAGGTTTGAGCGTCAATGAGCAGTTCTTC. Protein sequence: CASSSGTGLSVNEQFF. The whole variable domain, remainder taken from reference TRBV7-9 and TRBJ2-1, is DTGVSQNPRHKITKRGQNVTFRCDPISEHNRLYWYRQTLGQGPEFLTYFQNEAQLEKSRLLSDRFSAERPKGSFSTLEIQRTEQGDSAMYLCASSSGTGLSVNEQFFGPGTRLTVL.

This clonotype turned up a few times. The rearrangement links TRBV5-1 to TRBJ1-1; 8 bases map to TRBD1. CDR1 is SGHRS and CDR2 is YFSETQ in the germline V gene. The junction had 9 bases not matched to a gene; V was cut back by 4 bases and J by 1 base. There are 16 residues in the CDR3. In DNA, the CDR3 is TGCGCCAGCAGCCTCGACAGGGGAGGGCCGAACACTGAAGCTTTCTTT. It encodes CASSLDRGGPNTEAFF.

The V call is TRBV24-1, the J call TRBJ2-5; D uncertain. Trimming removed 3 bases at V and 3 bases at J, with 13 bases between. Germline CDR1 and CDR2: KGHDR and SFDVKD. The CDR3 consists of 15 residues. The CDR3 coding sequence is TGTGCCACCAGTGATCCGGTACACCACAAAGAGACCCAGTACTTC. Translation: CATSDPVHHKETQYF.

This clonotype has a handful of counts. The CDR3 DNA is TGTGCCAGCAGCATACAGGGGCGCTCTGGAAACACCATATATTTT. Translating gives CASSIQGRSGNTIYF. V gene TRBV9 combines with J gene TRBJ1-3; 7 nucleotides match TRBD1. V gave up 4 bases and J gave up 0 bases; unmatched junction bases: 4. The CDR3 runs 15 residues. Germline CDR1 SGDLS, CDR2 YYNGEE.

The chain has TRBV11-1 and TRBJ2-7; 10 bases agree with TRBD2. V trimming: 5 bases; J trimming: 4 bases; junction bases outside the gene matches: 11. CDR1 SGHAT and CDR2 FQDESV come from the germline V gene (reference sequence). CDR3 length equals 16 residues. The CDR3 loop reads CASSPHSGTSVYEQYF. The CDR3 DNA is TGTGCCAGCAGCCCGCACTCCGGGACTAGCGTTTACGAGCAGTACTTC.